This passage covers 13 T cell receptor beta chains from one sample sequenced in a study of cytomegalovirus exposure and HLA in healthy donors. With 60 Vbeta and 13 Jbeta primers, the PCR was carried out. Sequencing was performed with immunoSEQ multiplex PCR; in TCRdb, only in-frame clones are kept and a portion is missing. Of approximately 170,000 clones listed, 79% are singletons. The sequenced sample was PBMCs. The source is a woman younger than 35 in good health and CMV-seronegative.

This clone was detected only once. The chain has TRBV19 and TRBJ2-5; D not resolved. Germline lookup yields CDR1 LNHDA and CDR2 SQIVND (reference sequence). This CDR3 has 14 residues. Trimming left V 3 bases short and J 2 bases short, with 10 bases between. The CDR3 DNA follows: TGTGCCAGTAGTATTAACAACATTCAAGAGACCCAGTACTTC. Protein sequence: CASSINNIQETQYF.

The rearrangement uses TRBV19 and TRBJ2-7; D unclear. Germline CDR1 reads LNHDA; CDR2 reads SQIVND (reference sequence). This CDR3 comprises 15 residues. V lost 8 bases to trimming and J lost 0 bases, with 17 bases between them. The CDR3 region is CASQKVAGPSYEQYF. The CDR3 DNA is TGTGCCAGTCAAAAGGTCGCAGGTCCCTCCTACGAGCAGTACTTC.

This clone was seen a handful of times. The V call is TRBV19, the J call TRBJ2-7; the match to TRBD1 covers 8 bases. CDR1 is LNHDA and CDR2 is SQIVND in the germline V gene (reference sequence). This CDR3 spans 14 amino acids. Trimming removed 8 bases from V and 1 base from J; junction bases left unmatched: 7. Here the CDR3 DNA reads TGTGCCAGTGCCCGAGACAGGGGATCCTACGAGCAGTACTTC. It yields the protein CASARDRGSYEQYF.

V and J are TRBV4-1 and TRBJ1-1; D unresolved. Germline-derived CDR1 and CDR2 are MGHRA and YSYEKL. With 1 base removed from V and 0 bases from J, the gap between germline ends came to 3 bases. The length of the CDR3 is 13 residues. The CDR3 region has the DNA TGCGCCAGCAGCCAAGTCGTGAACACTGAAGCTTTCTTT. It encodes CASSQVVNTEAFF.

The J gene is TRBJ2-7, the V gene TRBV6-5, with a tentative D call TRBD2 (7 bases). Trimming cost V 0 bases and J 8 bases, with 8 bases left between them. CDR3 size: 12 residues. CDR1 is MNHEY and CDR2 is SVGAGI in the germline V gene. In nucleotides, the CDR3 is TGTGCCAGCAGTTACTCGGGGGGGCAGCAGTACTTC. It yields the protein CASSYSGGQQYF.

The rearrangement joins TRBV29-1 to TRBJ1-5; D might be TRBD1 (6 bases). V was cut by 8 bases and J by 1 base, with 18 bases left in between. Germline assignment: CDR1 SQVTM and CDR2 ANQGSEA. The CDR3 is made up of 15 amino acids. For the CDR3, the DNA is TGCAGCCCAAGGGGGGGGGTGCACAGCAATCAGCCCCAGCATTTT. This translates into CSPRGGVHSNQPQHF.

The chain joins TRBV13 to TRBJ1-1, with 12 bases aligning to TRBD1. J gave up 0 bases and V 6 bases, and 5 bases lay outside the gene matches. Germline V gene lookup returns CDR1 PRHDT and CDR2 FYEKMQ (reference sequence). The CDR3 is 16 amino acids. CDR3 region: CASREGTGGMNTEAFF. DNA for the CDR3: TGTGCCAGCAGAGAAGGGACAGGGGGCATGAACACTGAAGCTTTCTTT.

The chain employs TRBV6-5 and TRBJ2-7, with a possible D match to TRBD1 (6 bases). This CDR3 region has 15 residues. V was cut by 6 bases and J by 3 bases, with 18 bases left in between. Germline loops: CDR1 MNHEY, CDR2 SVGAGI. The CDR3 nucleotides read TGTGCCAGCAGAGACGAGGGGACACTTCACTACGAGCAGTACTTC. This gives the protein CASRDEGTLHYEQYF.

The chain couples TRBV28 to TRBJ2-1; 9 nucleotides match TRBD1. Germline CDR1 and CDR2: MDHEN and SYDVKM. The CDR3 length is 17 residues. V was clipped by 5 bases and J by 4 bases; unmatched bases: 12. The DNA for the CDR3 is TGTGCCAGCAGTCTAAGGACAGGGGCCGGAGTGTACAATGAGCAGTTCTTC. Translated: CASSLRTGAGVYNEQFF.

The CDR3 DNA is TGTGCCAGCAGCTTGGAGACTAGAGGCGGGAATGAGCAGTTCTTC. Amino acids: CASSLETRGGNEQFF. V and J are TRBV5-4 and TRBJ2-1, with a tentative D call TRBD2 (6 bases). Germline V CDR1 and CDR2: SGHNT, YYREEE (reference sequence). V was pared by 0 bases and J by 7 bases, with 14 bases between. The CDR3 length is 15 residues.

The chain is built from TRBV28 and TRBJ2-7; 9 bases are a match to TRBD1. V lost 5 bases to trimming and J lost 1 base; unmatched junction nucleotides: 12. Per the germline V gene, CDR1 is MDHEN and CDR2 is SYDVKM. CDR3 length: 17 residues. CDR3 DNA: TGTGCCAGCAGTACCCGACAGGGGGGCATGGGATCCTACGAGCAGTACTTC. Encoded protein: CASSTRQGGMGSYEQYF.

In this sample, this clone turned up a few times. The chain employs TRBV2 and TRBJ2-6; unclear D gene. This CDR3 comprises 12 residues. The V gene lost 7 bases and the J gene lost 2 bases, with 3 bases spanning the gap. Germline-derived CDR1 and CDR2 are SNHLY and FYNNEI. The DNA for the CDR3 is TGTGCCAGCACCACTGGGGCCAACGTCCTGACTTTC. It translates to CASTTGANVLTF.

This clone was observed a handful of times. V gene TRBV11-2 combines with J gene TRBJ2-5, with D perhaps TRBD1 (6 bases). Germline CDR1 is SGHAT and CDR2 is FQNNGV. V was pared by 4 bases and J by 5 bases, with 11 bases between. The CDR3 runs to 13 residues. This CDR3 reads CASSSGEKETQYF. CDR3 nucleotide sequence: TGTGCCAGCAGCTCAGGGGAGAAGGAGACCCAGTACTTC.